The present TCR beta chain was sequenced within a study of T cell clones after liver transplantation. The V end was cut by 3 bases, the J end by 3 bases, with 9 bases between. Germline assignment: CDR1 MNHNS and CDR2 SASEGT. The CDR3 sequence is 13 residues long. Data came from immunoSEQ multiplex PCR; TCRdb stores just in-frame clones and leaves some out. The sample gives 25,000 to 35,000 clones, around 94% of which show up once; roughly a quarter is in the top ten. The sample consisted of CD8+ T cells from blood, taken 12 months after liver transplant. The chain recombines TRBV6-1 with TRBJ2-7; D remains unclear. This TCR was recovered from a human patient who received a liver transplant. Some T cells may have come from the graft donor. CDR3 sequence: CASSENHGYEQYF. CDR3 nucleotides: TGTGCCAGCAGTGAGAATCACGGCTACGAGCAGTACTTC.